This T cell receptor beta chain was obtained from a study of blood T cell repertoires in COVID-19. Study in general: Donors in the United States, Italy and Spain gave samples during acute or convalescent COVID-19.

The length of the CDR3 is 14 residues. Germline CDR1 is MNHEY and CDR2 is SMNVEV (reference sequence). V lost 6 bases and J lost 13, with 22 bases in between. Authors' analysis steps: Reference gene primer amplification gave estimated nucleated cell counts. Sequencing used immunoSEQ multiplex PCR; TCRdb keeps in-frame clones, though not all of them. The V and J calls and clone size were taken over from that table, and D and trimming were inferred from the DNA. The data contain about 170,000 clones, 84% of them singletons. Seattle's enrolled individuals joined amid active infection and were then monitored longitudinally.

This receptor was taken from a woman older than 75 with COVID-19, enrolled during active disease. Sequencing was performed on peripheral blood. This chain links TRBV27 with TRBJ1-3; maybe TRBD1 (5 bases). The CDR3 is CASRLIPAGGTIYF. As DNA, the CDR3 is TGTGCCAGCAGACTTATTCCTGCGGGGGGGACTATATATTTT.